Presented here are 30 T cell receptor beta chains from one specimen sequenced in a study of T cell responses to AZD1222 COVID-19 vaccine. Sequencing used immunoSEQ multiplex PCR; TCRdb keeps in-frame clones, though not all of them. The repertoire holds some 150,000 clones, with 88% as singletons. Specimen: peripheral blood, collected on day 0 of AZD1222 vaccination. All receptors come from an adult in good health.

This sequence joins TRBV5-1 and TRBJ1-1; the D gene is possibly TRBD1 (6 bases). Trimming removed 3 bases from V and 7 bases from J, with 16 bases in between. The CDR3 contains 14 residues. Germline V gene lookup returns CDR1 SGHRS and CDR2 YFSETQ. DNA of the CDR3: TGCGCCAGCAGCTCTACAGGGCCGCGTCTTGAAGCTTTCTTT. As protein: CASSSTGPRLEAFF.

The rearrangement uses TRBV28 and TRBJ1-2; TRBD1 aligns across 7 bases. The trim removed 6 bases at V and 5 bases at J, leaving 9 bases unmatched. Germline V gene data show CDR1 as MDHEN and CDR2 as SYDVKM. The CDR3 is 14 residues long. The CDR3 DNA is TGTGCCAGCAGACTGACCGACAGGGTGTATGGCTACACCTTC. This translates into CASRLTDRVYGYTF.

This chain joins TRBV9 and TRBJ2-1, with TRBD1 matching over 9 bases. V trimming: 7 bases; J trimming: 3 bases; junction bases outside the gene matches: 5. The CDR3 length is 14 residues. Per germline, CDR1 SGDLS and CDR2 YYNGEE. CDR3 bases: TGTGCCAGCGGGGGACAGGGACTCTACAATGAGCAGTTCTTC. Encoded protein: CASGGQGLYNEQFF.

The CDR3 spells CASSLIAGGLTGELFF. The CDR3 DNA reads TGTGCCAGCAGTTTAATAGCGGGAGGTCTCACCGGGGAGCTGTTTTTT. The chain has TRBV27 and TRBJ2-2, with 10 nucleotides matching TRBD2. Germline CDR1 and CDR2: MNHEY and SMNVEV (reference sequence). The trim removed 2 bases at V and 4 bases at J, leaving 4 bases unmatched. The CDR3 has 16 amino acids.

This clone was seen a few times. This specimen includes other DNA sequences encoding the same CDR3. The V gene is TRBV5-1, the J gene TRBJ2-3, with 9 bases that match TRBD2. The CDR3 is 15 residues long. From germline, CDR1 is SGHRS and CDR2 YFSETQ. Trimming at V came to 3 bases and at J to 3 bases, leaving 5 bases not matched to a gene. The CDR3 DNA reads as TGCGCCAGCAGCTCACTAGCGGGCGGTACAGATACGCAGTATTTT. As protein: CASSSLAGGTDTQYF.

The V call is TRBV28, the J call TRBJ2-1; 12 bases fit TRBD2. The CDR3 is 14 amino acids. Looked up from germline, CDR1 is MDHEN and CDR2 is SYDVKM. Unmatched junction bases numbered 9, after V lost 7 bases and J lost 11 bases. CDR3 loop: CASTTSGRHSQQFF. CDR3 sequence (DNA): TGTGCCAGCACTACTAGCGGGAGGCACTCACAGCAGTTCTTC. The full variable domain, completed using reference TRBV28 and TRBJ2-1, is DVKVTQSSRYLVKRTGEKVFLECVQDMDHENMFWYRQDPGLGLRLIYFSYDVKMKEKGDIPEGYSVSREKKERFSLILESASTNQTSMYLCASTTSGRHSQQFFGPGTRLTVL.

The CDR3 spells CASSYSARMFF. The CDR3 nucleotides read TGTGCCAGCAGTTACTCGGCGAGGATGTTTTTT. The rearrangement uses TRBV6-5 and TRBJ2-2; D unresolved. The germline V and J ends were trimmed by 0 bases and 15 bases, with 8 bases remaining between them. Germline CDR1 MNHEY, CDR2 SVGAGI. The CDR3 is 11 residues long.

The CDR3 coding sequence is TGCGCCAGCAGCTTGGTCCAGGGTGGCGGCGAGCAGTACTTC. Its translation: CASSLVQGGGEQYF. This chain links TRBV5-1 with TRBJ2-7; weak D call: TRBD1 (5 bases). This CDR3 spans 14 amino acids. Germline V gives CDR1 SGHRS, CDR2 YFSETQ. Trimming removed 0 bases at V and 6 bases at J, with 13 bases between. The full variable domain, completed using reference TRBV5-1 and TRBJ2-7, is KAGVTQTPRYLIKTRGQQVTLSCSPISGHRSVSWYQQTPGQGLQFLFEYFSETQRNKGNFPGRFSGRQFSNSRSEMNVSTLELGDSALYLCASSLVQGGGEQYFGPGTRLTVT.

The chain recombines TRBV9 with TRBJ2-2, with D perhaps matching TRBD1 (6 bases). Trimming took 4 bases from V and 6 from J, leaving 10 bases between them. Germline V lookup: CDR1 SGDLS, CDR2 YYNGEE. The CDR3 extends over 13 amino acids. CDR3 bases: TGTGCCAGCAGCCAGACAGGACCCGGGGAGCTGTTTTTT. Protein sequence: CASSQTGPGELFF.

The chain recombines TRBV11-2 with TRBJ2-7; no definite D call. Germline CDR1 reads SGHAT; CDR2 reads FQNNGV. Deletions cut 2 bases from V and 3 bases from J, with 17 bases between. The CDR3 length is 16 residues. The CDR3 reads CASSLSSSPRIYEQYF. The CDR3 DNA reads as TGTGCCAGCAGCTTATCAAGTAGCCCGCGAATCTACGAGCAGTACTTC.

The chain joins TRBV6-5 to TRBJ2-1; the D gene is possibly TRBD2 (5 bases). The V end was cut by 2 bases, the J end by 8 bases, with 10 bases between. This CDR3 has 13 amino acids. CDR1 is MNHEY, CDR2 SVGAGI, per germline. The CDR3 loop is CASSYEGKDEQFF. The CDR3 DNA reads as TGTGCCAGCAGTTACGAGGGAAAGGATGAGCAGTTCTTC.

Only a few counts were recorded for this clone. The J gene is TRBJ2-3, the V gene TRBV27; 13 bases line up with TRBD2. The germline V gene encodes CDR1 MNHEY and CDR2 SMNVEV (reference sequence). The V and J ends lost 7 bases and 1 base, in that order; junction bases with no gene match: 5. The CDR3 is made up of 16 amino acids. The CDR3 DNA reads as TGTGCCAGCAAGAGGACTAGCGGGAGCCGCACAGATACGCAGTATTTT. Translated: CASKRTSGSRTDTQYF.

J is TRBJ1-3 and V is TRBV3-1 (or the pseudogene TRBV3-2); D call uncertain. With 0 bases removed from V and 0 bases from J, the gap between germline ends came to 6 bases. The germline V gene has CDR1 LGHDT and CDR2 YNNKEL (reference sequence). This CDR3 is 15 amino acids long. CDR3 loop: CASSQEGSSGNTIYF. CDR3 bases: TGTGCCAGCAGCCAAGAGGGTAGCTCTGGAAACACCATATATTTT.

The chain uses TRBV24-1 and TRBJ2-1, with 8 positions matching TRBD2. Unmatched junction bases numbered 9, after V lost 6 bases and J lost 6 bases. The CDR3 is 15 residues long. Germline V gene data show CDR1 as KGHDR and CDR2 as SFDVKD. CDR3 DNA: TGTGCCACCAGTACTAGCGGTAAGAGGGGCAATGAGCAGTTCTTC. As protein: CATSTSGKRGNEQFF.

This chain connects TRBV27 to TRBJ2-1; no clear D gene. Germline V gene data show CDR1 as MNHEY and CDR2 as SMNVEV (reference sequence). Trimming stripped 5 bases from V and 7 bases from J, with 15 bases between. CDR3 length: 14 amino acids. CDR3 DNA: TGTGCCAGCAGTCCAACGGGCCTAAGGAATGAGCAGTTCTTC. This translates into CASSPTGLRNEQFF.

V and J are TRBV4-2 and TRBJ2-1, with D perhaps matching TRBD1 or TRBD2 (5 bases each). V was cut by 5 bases and J by 6 bases, with 17 bases left in between. The CDR3 consists of 15 residues. The germline V gene encodes CDR1 LGHNA and CDR2 YNFKEQ. In nucleotides, the CDR3 is TGTGCCAGCAGCTCAACGGCAGGGAGTGCCAATGAGCAGTTCTTC. Its protein product is CASSSTAGSANEQFF.

The chain combines TRBV7-6 with TRBJ2-3; tentative D call: TRBD2 (6 bases). The CDR3 has 17 amino acids. Germline V gives CDR1 SGHVS, CDR2 FNYEAQ. V lost 4 bases, J lost 2 bases, and 19 bases lay in between. The DNA of the CDR3 is TGTGCCAGCAGCTCCCGTTGGAGGGGCAAGAACACAGATACGCAGTATTTT. Amino acids: CASSSRWRGKNTDTQYF.

This rearrangement joins TRBV5-1 to TRBJ2-5; D is uncertain. Deletions cut 0 bases from V and 1 base from J, with 7 bases between. The germline V gene encodes CDR1 SGHRS and CDR2 YFSETQ. This CDR3 comprises 14 residues. DNA of the CDR3: TGCGCCAGCAGCTTGGGCGGAGTCCAAGAGACCCAGTACTTC. Translation gives CASSLGGVQETQYF.

The chain recombines TRBV5-6 with TRBJ2-2; D possibly corresponds to TRBD1 (6 bases). This CDR3 is 15 amino acids long. Trimming shortened V by 1 base and J by 6 bases, and 13 bases separated the two germline ends. Germline V gene data show CDR1 as SGHDT and CDR2 as YYEEEE. The CDR3 DNA sequence: TGTGCCAGCAGCTTGTTAACAGGGACGTCCGGGGAGCTGTTTTTT. It specifies CASSLLTGTSGELFF.

The chain recombines TRBV5-8 with TRBJ1-1, with a weak D call TRBD1 (5 bases). V lost 4 bases to trimming and J lost 6 bases, with 10 bases between them. The germline gives CDR1 SGHTS, CDR2 YDEGEE. The CDR3 covers 12 residues. Written as DNA, the CDR3 is TGTGCCAGCAGCCTCAGGGTCCCTGAAGCTTTCTTT. It is translated as CASSLRVPEAFF.

The chain links TRBV7-9 to TRBJ1-2, with a possible D match to TRBD1 (5 bases). The ends were cut back, 5 bases at V and 2 bases at J, with 15 bases in the middle. This CDR3 comprises 15 residues. Germline values: CDR1 SEHNR, CDR2 FQNEAQ (reference sequence). CDR3: CASSVVGGGNYGYTF. The CDR3 region has the DNA TGTGCCAGCAGCGTCGTGGGGGGAGGGAACTATGGCTACACCTTC.

This chain links TRBV7-2 with TRBJ2-5; D gene unclear. The V end lost 5 bases, the J end lost 5 bases, and 12 bases lay between the germline ends. Looked up from germline, CDR1 is SGHTA and CDR2 is FQGNSA. The CDR3 spans 13 residues. The CDR3: CASSRGPTETQYF. CDR3 DNA sequence: TGTGCCAGCAGCCGCGGACCCACGGAGACCCAGTACTTC.

The count of this clone is one. The chain employs TRBV28 and TRBJ2-3; D is possibly TRBD1 (6 bases). This CDR3 contains 15 residues. Between the trimmed V and J ends, which lost 1 base and 3 bases, there was a span of 11 bases. Germline CDR1 is MDHEN and CDR2 is SYDVKM. This CDR3 reads CASSLSGVRTDTQYF. The DNA for the CDR3 is TGTGCCAGCAGTTTATCAGGGGTGCGGACAGATACGCAGTATTTT.

J is TRBJ2-7 and V is TRBV7-2; either TRBD1 or TRBD2 may supply D (6 bases each). The germline CDR1 and CDR2 sequences are SGHTA and FQGNSA. The CDR3 is 17 amino acids. Trimming pared 1 base from V and 2 bases from J, leaving 18 bases between. CDR3 in DNA: TGTGCCAGCAGCTTAGGGAGTGGGGGGACAAGCACCTACGAGCAGTACTTC. Amino acid sequence: CASSLGSGGTSTYEQYF.

The rearrangement uses TRBV19 and TRBJ1-6; no definite D call. This CDR3 is built from 16 residues. V lost 4 bases and J 4 bases, leaving 14 bases between the germline ends. Germline V lookup: CDR1 LNHDA, CDR2 SQIVND (reference sequence). CDR3 sequence (DNA): TGTGCCAGTAGTAGGGAGTTTCGAGGATATAATTCACCCCTCCACTTT. This encodes CASSREFRGYNSPLHF.

CDR3 in DNA: TGTGCCAGCAGCTTAGATTGGCGGGGCAGGCCTCAAGTAGATACGCAGTATTTT. Amino acids: CASSLDWRGRPQVDTQYF. V usage is TRBV7-2 and J usage is TRBJ2-3; D may be TRBD2 (6 bases). Germline CDR1 reads SGHTA; CDR2 reads FQGNSA. V was shortened by 1 base and J by 5 bases, with 22 bases between the two germline ends. CDR3 length: 18 residues.

This rearrangement joins TRBV6-6 to TRBJ1-1, with 7 bases aligning to TRBD1. CDR1 is MNHNY and CDR2 is SVGAGI in the germline V gene (reference sequence). Losses at the gene ends were 7 bases for V and 4 bases for J; bases not matched to a gene: 9. The CDR3 runs to 14 residues. Here the CDR3 reads CASNLQGSGTEAFF. The DNA for the CDR3 is TGTGCCAGCAACCTACAGGGGTCCGGCACTGAAGCTTTCTTT.

J is TRBJ2-2 and V is TRBV13; a possible D gene is TRBD2 (6 bases). The germline V and J ends were trimmed by 5 bases and 3 bases, with 13 bases remaining between them. This CDR3 comprises 15 residues. The germline V gene encodes CDR1 PRHDT and CDR2 FYEKMQ (reference sequence). The CDR3 DNA reads as TGTGCCAGCAGCCCCGGACTACACGACACCGGGGAGCTGTTTTTT. As protein: CASSPGLHDTGELFF.

This clone was found once. V gene TRBV7-9 combines with J gene TRBJ1-2, with no clear D. The V end was cut by 1 base, the J end by 7 bases, with 13 bases between. Looked up from germline, CDR1 is SEHNR and CDR2 is FQNEAQ (reference sequence). This CDR3 has 14 residues. The CDR3 DNA sequence: TGTGCCAGCAGCTTAGTTCTGGGTTCGCGTGGCTACACCTTC. This sequence encodes CASSLVLGSRGYTF. The variable domain in full, with the rest retrieved from reference TRBV7-9 and TRBJ1-2, is DTGVSQNPRHKITKRGQNVTFRCDPISEHNRLYWYRQTLGQGPEFLTYFQNEAQLEKSRLLSDRFSAERPKGSFSTLEIQRTEQGDSAMYLCASSLVLGSRGYTFGSGTRLTVV.

The CDR3 region is CASSPRNRETEAFF. As DNA, the CDR3 is TGTGCCAGCTCACCAAGAAATCGGGAGACTGAAGCTTTCTTT. The V and J genes are TRBV18 and TRBJ1-1; D unresolved. Germline CDR1 and CDR2: KGHSH and LQKENI. Trimming pared 2 bases from V and 5 bases from J, leaving 12 bases between. This CDR3 region has 14 residues.